Listed here are 32 T cell receptor beta chains from one sample, sequenced in a study of OX40 agonist ivuxolimab in advanced cancers. TCRdb's copy holds only in-frame clones and misses some; the assay was immunoSEQ multiplex PCR. The table lists about 51,000 clones, about 80% of them singletons. This sample comprised CD4+ or CD8+ T cells sorted from blood, obtained in a trial of the OX40 agonist ivuxolimab. All receptors derive from an adult with an advanced solid tumor such as melanoma, head and neck, liver or kidney cancer.

Only a few counts were recorded for this clone. This chain links TRBV5-4 with TRBJ2-3; TRBD2 matches at 8 bases. V lost 4 bases, J lost 3 bases, and 4 bases stayed unmatched. This CDR3 contains 14 residues. Germline CDR1 SGHNT, CDR2 YYREEE (reference sequence). CDR3 nucleotides: TGTGCCAGCAGCCCGAGCGGGAGTACAGATACGCAGTATTTT. Translated, it gives CASSPSGSTDTQYF. The whole variable domain, filled in from reference TRBV5-4 and TRBJ2-3, reads ETGVTQSPTHLIKTRGQQVTLRCSSQSGHNTVSWYQQALGQGPQFIFQYYREEENGRGNFPPRFSGLQFPNYSSELNVNALELDDSALYLCASSPSGSTDTQYFGPGTRLTVL.

This chain joins TRBV5-1 and TRBJ2-1; maybe TRBD2 (5 bases). Germline V lookup: CDR1 SGHRS, CDR2 YFSETQ. Deletions cut 2 bases from V and 0 bases from J, with 18 bases between. The CDR3 consists of 18 residues. The DNA for the CDR3 is TGCGCCAGCAGCTTCGGTCTTAAAGCGGTCCGCTCCTACAATGAGCAGTTCTTC. As protein: CASSFGLKAVRSYNEQFF.

This chain connects TRBV7-9 to TRBJ2-7, with 11 bases that match TRBD2. The CDR3 consists of 16 residues. Germline V gene data show CDR1 as SEHNR and CDR2 as FQNEAQ (reference sequence). J was trimmed by 7 bases and V by 5 bases; bases with no gene match: 13. CDR3 loop: CASSPKLAGDSREQYF. CDR3 sequence (DNA): TGTGCCAGCAGCCCGAAACTAGCGGGAGATTCACGGGAGCAGTACTTC.

J is TRBJ2-1 and V is TRBV29-1, with D possibly TRBD2 on 5 matching bases. Germline CDR1 is SQVTM and CDR2 is ANQGSEA. V lost 7 bases and J 0 bases, leaving 7 bases between the germline ends. CDR3 size: 12 residues. This CDR3 is CSARDSYNEQFF. CDR3 in DNA: TGCAGCGCCCGGGACTCCTACAATGAGCAGTTCTTC.

This CDR3 reads CASSYEGALVGELFF. The DNA for the CDR3 is TGTGCCAGCAGTTACGAGGGGGCACTTGTCGGGGAGCTGTTTTTT. The V and J genes are TRBV6-5 and TRBJ2-2, with 7 bases aligning to TRBD1. The CDR3 has 15 amino acids. Looked up from germline, CDR1 is MNHEY and CDR2 is SVGAGI. The junction had 7 bases not matched to a gene; V was cut back by 2 bases and J by 7 bases.

The genes are TRBV11-2 and TRBJ1-1; D is perhaps TRBD1 (5 bases). Looked up from germline, CDR1 is SGHAT and CDR2 is FQNNGV. The CDR3 contains 13 residues. Trimming cost V 2 bases and J 5 bases, with 9 bases left between them. The CDR3 protein is CASSLKRGTEAFF. The CDR3 nucleotides read TGTGCCAGCAGCTTAAAGAGGGGAACTGAAGCTTTCTTT.

The chain recombines TRBV6-1 with TRBJ1-2; 8 positions match TRBD1. There are 10 residues in the CDR3. The germline CDR1 and CDR2 sequences are MNHNS and SASEGT. V gave up 5 bases and J gave up 14 bases; unmatched junction bases: 4. CDR3 protein: CASSQDRATF. DNA for the CDR3: TGTGCCAGCAGTCAGGACAGGGCAACCTTC.

The chain carries TRBV6-1 and TRBJ1-1; D is possibly TRBD1 (6 bases). Trimming took 4 bases from V and 4 from J, leaving 13 bases between them. The CDR3 sequence is 14 residues long. Germline CDR1 and CDR2: MNHNS and SASEGT. The CDR3 nucleotides are TGTGCCAGCAGTGCGCAGGGGTTGTTCACTGAAGCTTTCTTT. As protein: CASSAQGLFTEAFF.

The chain uses TRBV5-5 and TRBJ2-1, with 13 bases identical to TRBD2. This CDR3 has 20 amino acids. With 2 bases clipped from V and 2 bases from J, the junction kept 13 bases outside the gene matches. Germline CDR1 is SGHKS and CDR2 is YYEKEE (reference sequence). The CDR3 DNA is TGTGCCAGCAGCTTTGGGAGACCAGGGACTAGCGGGGTCGCCTACAATGAGCAGTTCTTC. Its protein is CASSFGRPGTSGVAYNEQFF. Complete variable domain (other parts from reference TRBV5-5 and TRBJ2-1): DAGVTQSPTHLIKTRGQQVTLRCSPISGHKSVSWYQQVLGQGPQFIFQYYEKEERGRGNFPDRFSARQFPNYSSELNVNALLLGDSALYLCASSFGRPGTSGVAYNEQFFGPGTRLTVL.

This chain connects TRBV18 to TRBJ2-7, with 9 bases fitting TRBD2. V was pared by 3 bases and J by 6 bases, with 9 bases of the junction left unmatched. Germline V gives CDR1 KGHSH, CDR2 LQKENI. The CDR3 is made up of 15 amino acids. CDR3 protein: CASSPRGGRAGEQYF. The CDR3 DNA reads TGTGCCAGCTCACCCCGCGGCGGGAGGGCCGGCGAGCAGTACTTC.

This clone was seen a few times. The chain uses TRBV5-8 and TRBJ1-2; no clear D gene. Germline-derived CDR1 and CDR2 are SGHTS and YDEGEE. Trimming took off 0 bases at V and 14 bases at J, with 17 bases between the two ends. This CDR3 spans 13 amino acids. The CDR3 coding sequence is TGTGCCAGCAGCTTGGTCTCGGGCATGGTTCGTACCTTC. It yields the protein CASSLVSGMVRTF.

This chain links TRBV10-3 with TRBJ2-3, with 7 bases matching TRBD1. The CDR3 is made up of 14 amino acids. The V segment lost 6 bases and the J segment 4 bases; nucleotides outside the gene matches: 7. The V gene's germline CDR1 is ENHRY and CDR2 SYGVKD. The CDR3 protein is CAIRKWDSSDTQYF. CDR3 sequence (DNA): TGTGCCATCAGAAAATGGGACAGCTCAGATACGCAGTATTTT.

The chain links TRBV29-1 to TRBJ2-2; no reliable D call. CDR1 is SQVTM and CDR2 is ANQGSEA in the germline V gene. This CDR3 has 12 residues. The V and J ends lost 0 bases and 6 bases respectively, with 5 bases between them. The CDR3, as DNA: TGCAGCGTTGAAGACTACGCCGGGGAGCTGTTTTTT. Translating gives CSVEDYAGELFF.

On this clone itself: One end of the junction varies from germline; a read error may be responsible. This sequence joins TRBV7-7 and TRBJ1-1, with no clear D. This CDR3 contains 12 residues. Looked up from germline, CDR1 is SSHAT and CDR2 is FNYEAQ (reference sequence). CDR3 coding DNA: TGTGCTAGCAGCCTCCCAGACACTGAAGCTTTCTTT. Protein: CASSLPDTEAFF.

The chain links TRBV7-3 to TRBJ2-3; TRBD2 aligns across 16 bases. Germline-derived CDR1 and CDR2 are SGHTA and FQGTGA. This CDR3 has 17 residues. J lost 6 bases, V lost 1 base, and 4 bases had no gene match. The CDR3 DNA follows: TGTGCCAGCAGCTTAAAGGGACTAGCGGGAGGGCGGGATACGCAGTATTTT. This translates into CASSLKGLAGGRDTQYF.

The rearrangement uses TRBV4-2 and TRBJ2-7, with 8 bases aligning to TRBD2. Germline assignment: CDR1 LGHNA and CDR2 YNFKEQ. Trimming took 3 bases from V and 6 from J; bases not matched to a gene: 13. The CDR3 has 16 residues. CDR3 in amino acids: CASSHFSVGTRSEQYF. The CDR3 DNA reads as TGTGCCAGCAGCCATTTCTCCGTCGGGACTAGGTCCGAGCAGTACTTC.

The chain recombines TRBV29-1 with TRBJ2-7; D might be TRBD1 (6 bases). CDR3 length: 11 residues. Deletions cut 4 bases from V and 6 bases from J, with 10 bases between. CDR1 is SQVTM and CDR2 is ANQGSEA in the germline V gene. The CDR3 region has the DNA TGCAGCGTTGGGGACATGGTCGAGCAGTACTTC. Translating gives CSVGDMVEQYF.

The chain is built from TRBV7-6 and TRBJ2-3; D may be TRBD2 (6 bases). CDR1 and CDR2 from the germline V gene are SGHVS and FNYEAQ. The V gene lost 1 base and the J gene lost 0 bases, with 11 bases spanning the gap. This CDR3 comprises 16 residues. DNA of the CDR3: TGTGCCAGCAGCTTAGGGCCCAGCGGGAGCACAGATACGCAGTATTTT. This encodes CASSLGPSGSTDTQYF.

This chain uses TRBV5-5 with TRBJ2-3, with a weak D call TRBD2 (6 bases). The germline V gene encodes CDR1 SGHKS and CDR2 YYEKEE (reference sequence). This CDR3 spans 15 amino acids. Trimming removed 3 bases from V and 1 base from J, with 12 bases in between. The CDR3 DNA reads as TGTGCCAGCAGCTCGGAGGGACTGCGCACAGATACGCAGTATTTT. It is translated as CASSSEGLRTDTQYF.

The V call is TRBV7-8, the J call TRBJ2-1, with D perhaps TRBD2 (6 bases). Germline V gene data show CDR1 as SGHVS and CDR2 as FQNEAQ. The CDR3 contains 16 residues. Deletions cut 3 bases from V and 5 bases from J, with 17 bases between. CDR3 in amino acids: CASSFGRGADHNEQFF. The DNA of the CDR3 is TGTGCCAGCAGCTTCGGGAGAGGGGCAGACCACAATGAGCAGTTCTTC.

This chain uses TRBV6-5 with TRBJ1-1; 7 bases are shared with TRBD1. Germline values: CDR1 MNHEY, CDR2 SVGAGI. This CDR3 comprises 15 residues. V was pared by 5 bases and J by 2 bases, with 8 bases of the junction left unmatched. The CDR3 protein is CASSTGDSVNTEAFF. Written as DNA, the CDR3 is TGTGCCAGCAGTACTGGGGACAGTGTCAACACTGAAGCTTTCTTT.

The chain is built from TRBV9 and TRBJ2-2; D ambiguous. The CDR3 consists of 14 residues. Looked up from germline, CDR1 is SGDLS and CDR2 is YYNGEE. Trimming removed 0 bases at V and 4 bases at J, with 7 bases between. In nucleotides, the CDR3 is TGTGCCAGCAGCGTAGACGGTGCCACCGGGGAGCTGTTTTTT. Its translation is CASSVDGATGELFF.

The V call is TRBV6-6, the J call TRBJ1-1, with D possibly matching TRBD1 (6 bases). The ends were cut back, 8 bases at V and 1 base at J, with 11 bases in the middle. Germline lookup yields CDR1 MNHNY and CDR2 SVGAGI (reference sequence). The length of the CDR3 is 13 residues. CDR3 protein: CASGRTANTEAFF. DNA of the CDR3: TGTGCCAGCGGCCGGACAGCGAACACTGAAGCTTTCTTT.

V usage is TRBV7-8 and J usage is TRBJ2-3; 10 positions match TRBD2. The trim removed 4 bases at V and 0 bases at J, leaving 7 bases unmatched. The CDR3 totals 17 residues. Looked up from germline, CDR1 is SGHVS and CDR2 is FQNEAQ. The CDR3 region has the DNA TGTGCCAGCAGCTCGATAGCGGGAGGACTTAGCACAGATACGCAGTATTTT. Translated, it gives CASSSIAGGLSTDTQYF.

The gene calls are TRBV6-1 and TRBJ1-5; tentatively, D is TRBD1 (6 bases). Germline V lookup: CDR1 MNHNS, CDR2 SASEGT. The CDR3 length is 13 residues. The germline V and J ends were trimmed by 4 bases and 4 bases, with 8 bases remaining between them. In DNA, the CDR3 is TGTGCCAGCAGTGTCCAGGGGAATCAGCCCCAGCATTTT. Encoded protein: CASSVQGNQPQHF.

The chain links TRBV6-5 to TRBJ1-2, with 7 bases that match TRBD1. The CDR3 is 14 residues long. V shed 7 bases, J shed 10 bases, and the junction held 15 bases outside the gene matches. The germline gives CDR1 MNHEY, CDR2 SVGAGI. CDR3 protein: CASKAQGNLVTYTF. In DNA form, the CDR3 reads TGTGCCAGCAAGGCACAGGGGAACCTTGTCACCTACACCTTC.

V usage is TRBV30 and J usage is TRBJ2-1, with 10 positions matching TRBD2. V shed 2 bases, J shed 6 bases, and the junction held 10 bases outside the gene matches. CDR1 GTSNPN and CDR2 SVGIG come from the germline V gene (reference sequence). The CDR3 length is 16 residues. The CDR3 loop is CAWSKGSGRFGNEQFF. DNA for the CDR3: TGTGCCTGGAGTAAGGGTAGCGGGAGGTTTGGCAATGAGCAGTTCTTC.

This clone was counted once. The genes are TRBV5-1 and TRBJ1-2, with 11 positions matching TRBD1. Germline values: CDR1 SGHRS, CDR2 YFSETQ. With V trimmed by 5 bases and J by 5 bases, 8 bases remained unmatched. The CDR3 sequence is 15 residues long. CDR3: CASRTGTGGNYGYTF. CDR3 DNA sequence: TGCGCCAGCAGAACCGGGACAGGGGGAAATTATGGCTACACCTTC.

This clone came up a few times. The chain is built from TRBV7-6 and TRBJ2-7, with TRBD2 as a possible D gene (6 bases). CDR1 and CDR2 (germline): SGHVS, FNYEAQ. The CDR3 has 16 amino acids. V was clipped by 1 base and J by 1 base, with 14 bases between them. The CDR3: CASSLGGRAGSYEQYF. The CDR3 DNA reads as TGTGCCAGCAGCTTAGGAGGCAGGGCGGGGTCCTACGAGCAGTACTTC.

The chain recombines TRBV5-1 with TRBJ1-5, with a possible D match to TRBD1 (6 bases). CDR1 and CDR2 (germline): SGHRS, YFSETQ. V lost 5 bases to trimming and J lost 6 bases, with 12 bases between them. This CDR3 contains 13 residues. Written as DNA, the CDR3 is TGCGCCAGCAGTGCGGGGGCCGGTCAGCCCCAGCATTTT. It encodes CASSAGAGQPQHF.

The chain links TRBV6-4 to TRBJ2-4; D unclear. The V end lost 4 bases, the J end lost 0 bases, and 4 bases lay between the germline ends. CDR3 length: 13 residues. The germline CDR1 and CDR2 sequences are MRHNA and SNTAGT. The CDR3 nucleotides are TGTGCCAGCAGTGGGCTAGCCAAAAACATTCAGTACTTC. It codes for CASSGLAKNIQYF.

The J gene is TRBJ2-2, the V gene TRBV9; D not resolved. Looked up from germline, CDR1 is SGDLS and CDR2 is YYNGEE. With 0 bases removed from V and 7 bases from J, the gap between germline ends came to 4 bases. CDR3 length: 12 amino acids. The CDR3: CASSVVFGELFF. The CDR3 bases are TGTGCCAGCAGCGTAGTCTTCGGGGAGCTGTTTTTT.